This TCR beta chain was identified in a study of CD8 T cells in ankylosing spondylitis. Study-wide results and limits: For ankylosing spondylitis blood, a TCR beta motif of several highly homologous variants appeared characteristic. A number of the motif variants had already been described in reactive arthritis synovial fluid and blood. The authors found the disease-linked clones to be CD8+ and relatively rare in peripheral blood. Significantly higher representation of disease-linked clones was reported for matched ankylosing spondylitis synovial fluid.

Molecular-barcoded quantitative 5'-RACE produced these TCR beta libraries. TCRdb itself ran the 5' RACE reads through MiXCR, one entry per CDR3 protein. The sample lists about 840,000 distinct CDR3 sequences, 10% to 15% occurring once. This clonotype turned up a few times. Antigen unknown. The V gene's germline CDR1 is SGHTA and CDR2 FQGNSA. Between the trimmed V and J ends, which lost 3 bases and 7 bases, there was a span of 13 bases. This CDR3 is 15 amino acids long. The sequencing sample was made of blood, either unsorted or a sorted T cell fraction (not recorded which). The clonotype was recovered from a male donor with ankylosing spondylitis. The rearrangement links TRBV7-2 to TRBJ1-6; weak D call: TRBD1 (5 bases). The CDR3, as DNA: TGTGCCAGCAGCTTCAAGGGGAGTGTAAATTCACCCCTCCACTTT. It yields the protein CASSFKGSVNSPLHF.